This T cell receptor (beta chain) comes out of a study of blood T cell repertoires in COVID-19. V was pared by 5 bases and J by 8 bases, with 13 bases between. The CDR3 is 12 residues long. Looked up from germline, CDR1 is SGHTS and CDR2 is YDEGEE. Original methodology: Reference gene primers were amplified, and this amplification served to estimate nucleated cell counts. Sequencing used immunoSEQ multiplex PCR; TCRdb keeps in-frame clones, though not all of them. That table gives V, J and clone size, and the DNA gave D and trimming. The sample has around 300,000 clones; 89% are singletons. This clonotype was obtained from a middle-aged woman who had recovered from COVID-19. The V and J genes are TRBV5-8 and TRBJ1-2; D is ambiguous. What was sequenced was peripheral blood. DNA of the CDR3: TGTGCCAGCAGGAGGGAACGGGTGGGCTACACCTTC. This translates into CASRRERVGYTF.